These T cell receptor beta chains were read from a single sample in a study of blood T cell repertoires in COVID-19. Assay used: immunoSEQ multiplex PCR; TCRdb lists only in-frame clones, some missing. The sample has around 200,000 clones, more than 75% seen once. Material for sequencing was peripheral blood. These receptors were obtained from a man aged 40-50 years with active or convalescent COVID-19. Both conserved end residues are part of each CDR3. The order of the fields is V gene, CDR3 protein.

V gene: TRBV5-4
CDR3 protein: CASSSGGGTDTQYF

V gene: TRBV24-1
CDR3 protein: CATSDSITGTYEQYF

V gene: TRBV6-4
CDR3 protein: CASSRSREETQYF

V gene: TRBV7-6
CDR3 protein: CASSLVGSEPGEQYF

V gene: TRBV6-5
CDR3 protein: CASSSGQGATEAFF

V gene: TRBV6-1
CDR3 protein: CASSENPSGAATQYF

V gene: TRBV10-1
CDR3 protein: CASSELAAGGLSYNEQFF

V gene: TRBV15
CDR3 protein: CATSSGGQYGYTF

V gene: TRBV2
CDR3 protein: CASSIGGSGESSYNEQFF

V gene: TRBV6-6
CDR3 protein: CASTPRAGNTIYF

V gene: TRBV3-1/TRBV3-2
CDR3 protein: CASSHLDRDTYEQYF

V gene: TRBV29-1
CDR3 protein: CSVAVQTGKLFF

V gene: TRBV5-4
CDR3 protein: CASSPPDSSSSYNEQFF

V gene: TRBV7-9
CDR3 protein: CASSPFGGAAEAFF

V gene: TRBV3-1/TRBV3-2
CDR3 protein: CASSQGLAGGLSSYEQYF

V gene: TRBV7-9
CDR3 protein: CASSAQGGQQFF

V gene: TRBV19
CDR3 protein: CASRSNKGMRADTQYF

V gene: TRBV11-1
CDR3 protein: CASSLPPVNEQFF

V gene: TRBV12-3/TRBV12-4
CDR3 protein: CASSSRVGYTF

V gene: TRBV7-9
CDR3 protein: CASSLPGGYGYTF

V gene: TRBV28
CDR3 protein: CASSFHNYGYTF

V gene: TRBV7-2
CDR3 protein: CASSATSGGPRFF

V gene: TRBV30
CDR3 protein: CASFLGSGRTGELFF

V gene: TRBV15
CDR3 protein: CATSRAGGEKTQYF

V gene: TRBV5-8
CDR3 protein: CASSLVRGGNSPLHF

V gene: TRBV6-5
CDR3 protein: CASREGHPSSYEQYF

V gene: TRBV7-6
CDR3 protein: CASSARPGQDSYNEQFF

V gene: TRBV19
CDR3 protein: CASSLRDRVTEAFF

V gene: TRBV28
CDR3 protein: CASSSTGTYEQYF

V gene: TRBV3-1/TRBV3-2
CDR3 protein: CASSRLELRNSPLHF

V gene: TRBV28
CDR3 protein: CATFSPREAFF

V gene: TRBV7-3
CDR3 protein: CASSPGIQETQYF

V gene: TRBV4-3
CDR3 protein: CASSQESYLGYTF

V gene: TRBV6-5
CDR3 protein: CASSSRGGGEYNEQFF

V gene: TRBV6-5
CDR3 protein: CASTGGLFREQYF

V gene: TRBV9
CDR3 protein: CASSVTGVDYGYTF

V gene: TRBV5-1
CDR3 protein: CASSLAVLGTGGFSGNTIYF

V gene: TRBV6-2/TRBV6-3
CDR3 protein: CASSPHGTGGTELFF

V gene: TRBV29-1
CDR3 protein: CSVKTPQGHEQYF

V gene: TRBV29-1
CDR3 protein: CSVEGQDRTNEQFF

V gene: TRBV5-1
CDR3 protein: CASVGQANTEAFF

V gene: TRBV5-1
CDR3 protein: CASSWPSRGNEQFF

V gene: TRBV2
CDR3 protein: CASIPSAGELFF

V gene: TRBV28
CDR3 protein: CASSLSGENTDTQYF

V gene: TRBV6-5
CDR3 protein: CASRYGHDNSPLHF

V gene: TRBV7-6
CDR3 protein: CASSLALQLHSYNEQFF

V gene: TRBV30
CDR3 protein: CAWSGRADSPLHF